This entry is about one TCR beta chain. Its antigen is not yet known. Qualities for individual bases were not recorded, and no much larger clone is one base off. This sample stems from a study of blood T cell repertoires in COVID-19 (dated by TCRdb to 2020 to 2021). In terms of the full investigation: The collaborator samples originated in the United States, Italy and Spain and spanned the acute and convalescent phases of COVID-19. Where HLA class I and class II types were available, the types were taken from metadata supplied by the sample provider, not from assay-based typing. Nearly every sample came with metadata listing a de-identified subject ID, COVID-19 status, age in years and sex. A freely available public database, intended as a resource for researchers studying the immune response to SARS-CoV-2, is where the repertoires were released. The material from the prospective study consisted of cDNA or gDNA derived from T cells, B-cell-depleted T cells, or PBMCs. Subjects who had been exposed to COVID-19, were actively infected with it, or had recovered from it provided the deeply sampled blood TCRbeta repertoires that made up the dataset. The samples were drawn from two sources: the first 160 participants of the ongoing ImmuneRACE study, and 950 to 1,500 subjects contributed by 6 global collaborators.

Study-wide findings and limitations: How much clinical and demographic metadata was included differed by source and by participant, and the metadata was provided uncurated.

V and J are trimmed by 4 bases and 3 bases, and the gene matches miss 6 bases of the junction. The germline V gene provides CDR1 SGDLS and CDR2 YYNGEE. The CDR3 numbers 15 residues from cysteine through phenylalanine. Just the 45-base CDR3 DNA is kept, in frame starting at base 1. TCRbeta CDR3 regions were amplified from genomic DNA using the immunoSEQ Assay, a bias-controlled multiplex PCR. In the authors' own workflow: The number of nucleated cells in each sample was estimated from the amplification of reference gene primers within the assay. To quantify the absolute abundance of each unique TCRbeta CDR3 rearrangement, sequence reads were collapsed and filtered. For each sample, productive Simpson clonality was calculated as the square root of Simpson's diversity index over productive rearrangements. TCRdb's version of the immuneACCESS table is confined to in-frame rearrangements and falls short of the full clone set. An unresolved V gene accounts for under half of the shortfall where checked; the remainder is of unknown origin. For V, J and clone size, that table is used; D and trimming come from the DNA. The sample profile shows about 300,000 clones; 80% to 95% of them were found once. Of the sample, 2% to 2.5% falls within the top ten clones.

One collaborating source in Seattle enrolled patients while the patients were actively infected and followed the patients over time throughout the course of disease. Collaborating institutions collected whole blood in K2EDTA tubes following their own protocols. Collaborator samples were shipped for TCRbeta analysis as frozen whole blood, isolated PBMCs, or DNA extracted from either sample type. Source material: peripheral blood. Recombination joined TRBV9 with TRBJ2-1, and 8 junction bases match TRBD2. The receptor's source is a woman in her twenties or thirties with COVID-19, enrolled during active disease. The nucleotide sequence is given as TGTGCCAGCAGCCTCGGGGGGGACGGCTACAATGAGCAGTTCTTC. This gives the protein CASSLGGDGYNEQFF.